The entry below describes one T cell receptor beta chain. This clone was counted between two and nine times. It has no known antigen specificity. It has no much larger one-base neighbor in the sample; base qualities were not kept. The sample originates from a study of beta chain features in type 1 diabetes listed by TCRdb under 2018. Study-wide context: No differences in mean age, gender distribution, total cell number or subset yield were found between patients and healthy donors. A total of just under 110,000,000 sorted cells were examined across all samples, and RNA yield correlated strongly with the number of cells per subset. In the study, TCRB repertoires of sorted circulating CD4+ T cell subsets from recently diagnosed type 1 diabetes patients were compared with those of matched healthy donors. Naive and central memory subsets were obtained from all 30 or so donors, but regulatory and stem cell-like memory subsets were isolated from only 8 patients and roughly 8 healthy donors. The paper as a whole reports these results and caveats: Sequencing cDNA rather than genomic DNA could over-represent highly expressing activated cells, although activation and CD3 levels did not differ between groups. HLA sub-analyses involved small numbers of individuals, so any influence of HLA type on TCRB rearrangement remained unresolved. PCR may preferentially amplify shorter templates, but because patient and control samples were amplified and corrected together, any resulting skew would affect both groups equally. A moderate but significant shortening of TCRB CDR3 length was observed in type 1 diabetes patients in all four CD4+ subsets. Naive, central memory and regulatory TCRB repertoires appeared more similar among patients than among healthy donors. At VDJ recombination sites, type 1 diabetes patients had fewer insertions and more deleted nucleotides, which implies abnormalities in thymic rearrangement.

The CDR3 contains 14 residues, cysteine and phenylalanine counted. The CDR3 DNA has 42 bases and is translated from base 1. Trimming takes 1 base off V and 5 bases off J; junction bases not matched to a gene: 3. CDR1 and CDR2 (GTSNPN, SVGIG) derive from the germline V gene (reference sequence). A single peripheral blood draw of around 120 mL on average was collected from each donor into heparinised tubes. A BD FACSAria II and a panel including CD45RO, CCR7, CD25, CD127, CD95 and CD27 were used to sort naive, central memory, regulatory and stem cell-like memory CD4+ T cells. A purity above 95% was achieved for all sorted populations. Right away, PBMCs were isolated by Lymphoprep density gradient centrifugation and were stained directly, with no culture step. So that batch effects would be minimized, each experiment stained and sorted samples in pairs, pairing one healthy donor with one patient. The High Capacity cDNA Reverse Transcription Kit was used to reverse transcribe all of the isolated RNA, meaning that expressed TCRB transcripts were what got sequenced. Naive, central memory and regulatory T cell samples underwent deep immunoSEQ sequencing, averaging approximately 3.5 million total reads per sample. After sorted cells were lysed in RLT buffer, RNA was extracted with DNase-treated RNeasy Micro or Mini kits, with the choice depending on cell number. To prevent cross-contamination, every cell subset was processed on its own, while patient and healthy donor samples were processed together. Using the immunoSEQ multiplex PCR, TCRB sequences were amplified from cDNA into 87-bp fragments spanning the CDR3 region. Amplicons were sequenced on the Illumina HiSeq platform. The study's processing was this. Synthetic template baselines were used to correct PCR bias computationally, reads within Hamming distance 2 were collapsed together, and singletons that could not be merged were discarded. Reads were aligned against IMGT so that V, D and J genes, CDR3 length and insertions or deletions at six rearrangement sites could be assigned. Within each subset, clonotype counts were normalized to sorted cell number, and only after that were true diversity and Gini coefficients computed with the tcR R package. The overlap coefficient, calculated on TCRB nucleotide sequences, was used to quantify repertoire sharing. Out-of-frame TCRB sequences from naive cells were analyzed to stand in for the pre-selection repertoire. TCRdb mirrors the immuneACCESS table, restricted to in-frame sequences. Some clones are absent from its copies; in checked studies, under half trace to an unresolved V gene, and the reason for the others is unknown. V and J calls and clone size come straight from that table; D and trimming were deduced from the DNA. This sample comprises roughly 230,000 clones, over 8.5% of them detected only once. 0.034% of the sample is held by the ten biggest clonotypes.

The V and J segments used are TRBV30 and TRBJ1-5, and 9 junction bases match TRBD1. The clonotype originates from a woman aged 18 to 35 in good health. The sample comprised naive CD4+ T cells from blood. This sample's cell subset or site label indicates: true naive CD4+ T cells. CDR3 loop: CAWSATGGDQPQHF. The sequenced DNA is TGTGCCTGGAGTGCGACAGGGGGGGATCAGCCCCAGCATTTT.